This entry features one T cell receptor (beta chain) sequence. The target antigen is unknown. These data are taken from a study of PD-1 blockade in classical Hodgkin lymphoma. Repertoires were generated with immunoSEQ multiplex PCR, while TCRdb's copy carries only in-frame clones and drops some. The sample contains tens of thousands of clones, around 80% of which appear only once. Between the trimmed V and J ends, which lost 5 bases and 4 bases, there was a span of 8 bases. This CDR3 comprises 13 residues. Germline CDR1 SGHTA, CDR2 FQGNSA. General observations from the study: Repertoires differed for reasons still undefined, possibly disease activity or prior therapy. Initiation of nivolumab under 1 year after ASCT led to exclusion of patients.

The time point was: cycle 4 day 1 (C4D1), after more than five weeks of nivolumab. Following autologous stem cell transplantation, relapse occurred in every patient, and exposure to brentuximab vedotin varied. V is TRBV7-2 and J is TRBJ2-2; D not certain. The TCR originated in a human donor with classical Hodgkin lymphoma. Sequencing was performed on peripheral blood mononuclear cells (PBMCs), taken before the fourth cycle of nivolumab. The CDR3 DNA sequence: TGTGCCAGCAGCCAACCGTTCACCGGGGAGCTGTTTTTT. This encodes CASSQPFTGELFF.